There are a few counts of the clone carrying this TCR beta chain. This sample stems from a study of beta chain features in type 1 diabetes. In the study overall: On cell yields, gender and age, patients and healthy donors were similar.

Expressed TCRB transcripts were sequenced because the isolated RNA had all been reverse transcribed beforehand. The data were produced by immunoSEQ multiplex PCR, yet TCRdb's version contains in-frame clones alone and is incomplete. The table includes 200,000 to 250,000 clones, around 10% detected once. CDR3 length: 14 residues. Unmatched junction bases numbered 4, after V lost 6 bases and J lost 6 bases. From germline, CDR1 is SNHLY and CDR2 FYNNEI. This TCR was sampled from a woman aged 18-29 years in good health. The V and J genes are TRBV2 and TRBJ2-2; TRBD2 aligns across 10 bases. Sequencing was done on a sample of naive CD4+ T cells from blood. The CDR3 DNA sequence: TGTGCCAGCAGGGGACTAGCGCTCGCCGGGGAGCTGTTTTTT. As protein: CASRGLALAGELFF.